This is a list of T cell receptor beta chains from one sample in a study of regulatory T cells in long-lasting Graves disease. TCRdb re-derived calls from the multiplex PCR reads in MiXCR, one entry per CDR3 protein. The top ten clones hold about 8% of a sample with a few hundred thousand distinct CDR3 sequences, 14% to 15% of them seen once. These records were also assigned to another study, of T cells in Graves' hyperthyroidism and ophthalmopathy.

Source: peripheral blood mononuclear cells (PBMCs), taken at new diagnosis, from a patient treated with antithyroid drugs. These receptors were taken from a woman between 40 and 55 years old with Graves disease. Each CDR3 is given with its conserved first and last residue. The D gene is left open where the match is weak. Clone size, where shown, is once, few, many, or a class for clones that have expanded.

>-|-|TRBJ2-7|TRBV29-1
CSVVVGYEQYF
TGCAGCGTTGTAGTTGGGTACGAGCAGTACTTC
>few|-|TRBJ1-6|TRBV19
CASRWRDPYNSPLHF
TGTGCCAGTAGGTGGAGGGATCCCTATAATTCACCCCTCCACTTT
>many|-|TRBJ2-1|TRBV2
CASSEVNLVGNEQFF
TGTGCCAGCAGTGAGGTAAACCTAGTTGGAAATGAGCAGTTCTTC
>-|-|TRBJ2-2|TRBV6-4
CASREAANTGELFF
TGTGCCAGCAGGGAGGCCGCAAACACCGGGGAGCTGTTTTTT
>few|TRBD1|TRBJ2-2|TRBV20-1
CSARGRTGRNTGELFF
TGCAGTGCTAGAGGTCGGACAGGGAGAAACACCGGGGAGCTGTTTTTT
>many|TRBD2|TRBJ2-5|TRBV12-3/TRBV12-4
CASRALDSGSTETQYF
TGTGCCAGCAGAGCCCTCGATAGCGGGAGCACAGAGACCCAGTACTTC
>many|-|TRBJ2-1|TRBV12-3/TRBV12-4
CASSLGKNEQFF
TGTGCCAGCAGTCTGGGTAAGAATGAGCAGTTCTTC
>few|-|TRBJ1-2|TRBV28
CATQTGVREVSGYTF
TGTGCCACCCAGACGGGGGTCAGGGAAGTTTCTGGCTACACCTTC
>few|-|TRBJ2-4|TRBV28
CASSLPAGNKNIQYF
TGTGCCAGCAGTTTACCGGCGGGGAATAAAAACATTCAGTACTTC
>few|TRBD1|TRBJ1-2|TRBV30
CAWTRGQNWLDYGYTF
TGTGCCTGGACAAGGGGACAGAATTGGTTGGACTATGGCTACACCTTC
>many|-|TRBJ2-4|TRBV6-2/TRBV6-3
CASSTGGLGIQYF
TGTGCCAGCAGCACAGGAGGTTTGGGCATTCAGTACTTC
>many|TRBD1|TRBJ2-5|TRBV28
CASSAIKQGQQETQYF
TGTGCCAGCAGTGCAATAAAACAGGGGCAGCAAGAGACCCAGTACTTC
>few|TRBD2|TRBJ2-3|TRBV7-3
CASSLNPGLAVGGGTDTQYF
TGTGCCAGCAGCTTAAACCCGGGACTAGCGGTAGGAGGGGGCACAGATACGCAGTATTTT
>-|-|TRBJ2-5|TRBV27
CASRRRGETQYF
TGTGCCAGCAGAAGGCGCGGGGAGACCCAGTACTTC
>many|-|TRBJ1-2|TRBV20-1
CSASGGANYGYTF
TGCAGTGCTAGCGGGGGAGCTAACTATGGCTACACCTTC
>many|TRBD2|TRBJ2-1|TRBV28
CASRLAGTYNEQFF
TGTGCCAGCAGACTAGCGGGGACCTACAATGAGCAGTTCTTC
>many|TRBD2|TRBJ2-2|TRBV12-3/TRBV12-4
CASSGLAGGPTGELFF
TGTGCCAGCAGTGGACTAGCGGGAGGGCCCACCGGGGAGCTGTTTTTT
>many|-|TRBJ1-2|TRBV30
CAWSVGTNYGYTF
TGTGCCTGGAGTGTAGGCACGAACTATGGCTACACCTTC
>many|TRBD2|TRBJ2-1|TRBV12-3/TRBV12-4
CASSLSGEREEQFF
TGTGCCAGCAGTTTATCGGGGGAGCGGGAAGAGCAGTTCTTC
>many|-|TRBJ2-5|TRBV15
CATSRDPGQETQYF
TGTGCCACCAGCAGAGATCCGGGCCAAGAGACCCAGTACTTC
>many|TRBD1|TRBJ2-7|TRBV10-3
CAISEQGDYEQYF
TGTGCCATCAGTGAGCAGGGGGACTACGAGCAGTACTTC
>many|TRBD1|TRBJ1-2|TRBV6-5
CASSYSNRGGYGYTF
TGTGCCAGCAGTTACTCGAACAGGGGAGGGTATGGCTACACCTTC
>many|-|TRBJ1-5|TRBV5-1
CASSLDGNNQPQHF
TGCGCCAGCAGCTTGGATGGCAACAATCAGCCCCAGCATTTT
>-|TRBD1|TRBJ1-2|TRBV5-1
CASQPSGGDNLGYTF
TGCGCCAGTCAACCTTCAGGGGGCGATAATCTTGGCTACACCTTC
>many|TRBD2|TRBJ2-1|TRBV7-2
CASSLLRSSGMNEQFF
TGTGCCAGCAGCTTACTTAGGTCTAGCGGGATGAATGAGCAGTTCTTC
>many|-|TRBJ2-7|TRBV5-1
CASRSKRDANTYEQYF
TGCGCCAGCAGGTCCAAGAGGGACGCCAATACCTACGAGCAGTACTTC
>few|TRBD2|TRBJ2-2|TRBV11-2
CASSLFRTSGIGGGAGELFF
TGTGCCAGCAGCTTATTCAGGACTAGCGGGATCGGGGGAGGTGCCGGGGAGCTGTTTTTT
>many|-|TRBJ2-7|TRBV6-2/TRBV6-3
CASSTDWSYEQYF
TGTGCCAGCAGTACTGATTGGTCCTACGAGCAGTACTTC
>-|-|TRBJ2-1|TRBV6-8
CASSGQYNEQFF
TGTGCCAGCAGCGGACAGTACAATGAGCAGTTCTTC
>many|-|TRBJ1-1|TRBV19
CASSIGKRPVGVNTEAFF
TGTGCCAGTAGTATCGGTAAAAGACCTGTTGGTGTGAACACTGAAGCTTTCTTT
>few|-|TRBJ1-6|TRBV28
CASSFSGVNSPLHF
TGTGCCAGCAGTTTTTCTGGGGTTAATTCACCCCTCCACTTT
>many|TRBD2|TRBJ2-7|TRBV20-1
CSATPRLAGYEQYF
TGCAGTGCGACGCCCCGACTAGCGGGGTACGAGCAGTACTTC
>-|-|TRBJ1-4|TRBV28
CASSPTRLNEKLFF
TGTGCCAGCAGTCCAACCCGGCTTAATGAAAAACTGTTTTTT
>-|TRBD2|TRBJ2-2|TRBV24-1
CATSDRTSGSGSGELFF
TGTGCCACCAGTGACCGGACTAGCGGGAGCGGGTCCGGGGAGCTGTTTTTT